The 3 T cell receptor beta chains below come from one sample, sequenced in a study of a mutant IDH1 vaccine in newly diagnosed glioma. These receptors' antigens are unknown. The table came from immunoSEQ multiplex PCR; TCRdb's copy has only in-frame clones and leaves some out. This table has 70,000 to 95,000 clones, approximately 85% appearing once. Time point specified: week 23, last vaccination. The study gave 300 ug of mutant IDH1 20-mer peptide per vaccine dose, with topical imiquimod. Material: PBMCs, obtained from a glioma patient whose treatment included an IDH1 peptide vaccine. Source of these receptors: a woman aged 50 to 60 with glioma.

The chain employs TRBV7-9 and TRBJ2-2; 10 bases map to TRBD1. Looked up from germline, CDR1 is SEHNR and CDR2 is FQNEAQ (reference sequence). This CDR3 spans 15 amino acids. The junction had 4 bases not matched to a gene; V was cut back by 5 bases and J by 4 bases. DNA for the CDR3: TGTGCCAGCAGCACCCGGGACAGGGGCACCGGGGAGCTGTTTTTT. This sequence encodes CASSTRDRGTGELFF.

V is TRBV12-1 and J is TRBJ2-4; the table gives TRBD2 as D, unverified against the DNA. TRBV12-1 is a pseudogene segment. CDR3 length: 20 amino acids. The CDR3 loop reads CASSFGSNRSGERAKNIQYF. The CDR3 nucleotides are TGTGCCAGCAGCTTTGGTTCAAATAGGTCGGGGGAGAGAGCCAAAAACATTCAGTACTTC.

This clone appeared a few times. The chain has TRBV5-1 and TRBJ2-2; D not resolved. Per germline, CDR1 SGHRS and CDR2 YFSETQ. The V and J ends lost 2 bases and 1 base respectively, with 6 bases between them. CDR3 length: 14 residues. CDR3 residues: CASSFVENTGELFF. The CDR3 DNA is TGCGCCAGCAGCTTTGTTGAGAACACCGGGGAGCTGTTTTTT.